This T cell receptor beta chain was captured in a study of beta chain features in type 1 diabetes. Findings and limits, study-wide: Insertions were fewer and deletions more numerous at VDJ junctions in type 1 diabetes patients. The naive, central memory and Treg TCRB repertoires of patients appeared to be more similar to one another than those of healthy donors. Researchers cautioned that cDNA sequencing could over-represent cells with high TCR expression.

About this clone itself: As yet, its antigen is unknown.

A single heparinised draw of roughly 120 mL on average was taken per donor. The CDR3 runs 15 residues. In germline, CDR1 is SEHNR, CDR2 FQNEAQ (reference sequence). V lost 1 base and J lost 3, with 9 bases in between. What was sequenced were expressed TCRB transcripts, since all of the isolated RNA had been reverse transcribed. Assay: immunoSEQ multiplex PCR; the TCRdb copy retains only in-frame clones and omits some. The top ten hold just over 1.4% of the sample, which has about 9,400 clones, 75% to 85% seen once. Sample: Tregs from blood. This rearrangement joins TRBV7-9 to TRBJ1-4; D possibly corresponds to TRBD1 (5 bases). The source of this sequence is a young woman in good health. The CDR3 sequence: CASSLGRGSNEKLFF. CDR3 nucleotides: TGTGCCAGCAGCTTAGGTCGGGGGTCTAATGAAAAACTGTTTTTT.